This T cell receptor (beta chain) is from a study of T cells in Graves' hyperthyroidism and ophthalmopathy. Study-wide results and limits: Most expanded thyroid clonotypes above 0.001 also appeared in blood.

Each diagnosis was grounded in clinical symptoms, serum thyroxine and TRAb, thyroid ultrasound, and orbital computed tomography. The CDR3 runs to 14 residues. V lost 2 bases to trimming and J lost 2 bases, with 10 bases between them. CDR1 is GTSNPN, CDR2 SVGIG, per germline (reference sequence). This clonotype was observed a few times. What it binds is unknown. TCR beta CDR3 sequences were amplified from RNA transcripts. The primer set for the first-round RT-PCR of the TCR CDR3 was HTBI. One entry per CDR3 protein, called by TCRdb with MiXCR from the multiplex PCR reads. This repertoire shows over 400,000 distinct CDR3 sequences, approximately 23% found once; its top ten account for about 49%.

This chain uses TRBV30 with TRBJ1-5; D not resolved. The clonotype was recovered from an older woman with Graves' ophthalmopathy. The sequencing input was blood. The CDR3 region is CAWSRTAGNQPQHF. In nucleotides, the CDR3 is TGTGCCTGGAGTCGTACAGCGGGCAATCAGCCCCAGCATTTT.